The next 18 T cell receptor beta chains were all read from a single sample in a study of CD8+ T cells in alopecia areata (dated by TCRdb to 2017 to 2018). Libraries came from the immunoSEQ multiplex PCR assay. RNA was extracted from all samples and reverse transcribed into cDNA, which served as template for TCR sequencing. Drawn from immuneACCESS, this table holds only the in-frame rearrangements with V and J called that TCRdb kept. Clones are partly lost; checked studies trace under half to an unresolved V gene and leave the rest unexplained. The sample profile shows about 120,000 clones; roughly 50% of them were found once. Around 30% of the sample comes from the top ten. What this sample's time point label stands for: less than five weeks on oral tofacitinib. According to the study, the label for this sample's treatment or condition signals: oral pan-JAK inhibitor, 5-10 mg twice daily. The source material was CD8+ T cells sorted from blood, sampled at week 4, from a patient treated with tofacitinib. The receptor source for this set is a human donor with alopecia areata.

This chain uses TRBV29-1 with TRBJ1-4; TRBD1 matches at 8 bases. CDR1 and CDR2 from the germline V gene are SQVTM and ANQGSEA. This CDR3 spans 15 amino acids. Germline trimming cut 3 bases from V and 0 bases from J; bases unmatched to any gene: 3. CDR3 residues: CSVETGDATNEKLFF. As DNA, the CDR3 is TGCAGCGTTGAGACAGGGGATGCAACTAATGAAAAACTGTTTTTT.

This clone was detected a few times. The chain employs TRBV30 and TRBJ2-1; no definite D call. Germline V gene data show CDR1 as GTSNPN and CDR2 as SVGIG (reference sequence). The CDR3 is made up of 13 amino acids. With 0 bases removed from V and 7 bases from J, the gap between germline ends came to 10 bases. Here the CDR3 reads CAWSVLVGNEQFF. In nucleotides, the CDR3 is TGTGCCTGGAGTGTGTTAGTGGGAAATGAGCAGTTCTTC.

This chain uses TRBV29-1 with TRBJ1-2; 10 nucleotides match TRBD1. Losses at the gene ends were 7 bases for V and 3 bases for J; bases not matched to a gene: 5. This CDR3 region has 13 residues. Germline CDR1 is SQVTM and CDR2 is ANQGSEA. In nucleotides, the CDR3 is TGCAGCGCTGTGGGACAGGGGTACTATGGCTACACCTTC. Amino acid sequence: CSAVGQGYYGYTF. Full variable domain (missing parts from reference TRBV29-1 and TRBJ1-2): SAVISQKPSRDICQRGTSLTIQCQVDSQVTMMFWYRQQPGQSLTLIATANQGSEATYESGFVIDKFPISRPNLTFSTLTVSNMSPEDSSIYLCSAVGQGYYGYTFGSGTRLTVV.

Here the CDR3 reads CASSDFVGAGNNEQFF. The CDR3 nucleotides are TGTGCCAGCAGCGACTTTGTCGGGGCGGGCAATAATGAGCAGTTCTTC. The chain employs TRBV9 and TRBJ2-1; possibly TRBD1 or TRBD2 for D (5 bases each). CDR1 SGDLS and CDR2 YYNGEE come from the germline V gene. The ends were cut back, 3 bases at V and 7 bases at J, with 20 bases in the middle. The CDR3 has 16 amino acids. Using reference TRBV9 and TRBJ2-1 for the parts outside the CDR3, the full variable domain is DSGVTQTPKHLITATGQRVTLRCSPRSGDLSVYWYQQSLDQGLQFLIQYYNGEERAKGNILERFSAQQFPDLHSELNLSSLELGDSALYFCASSDFVGAGNNEQFFGPGTRLTVL.

This clone was seen a few times. The J gene is TRBJ2-1, the V gene TRBV11-2, with 8 bases aligning to TRBD2. Germline V gene data show CDR1 as SGHAT and CDR2 as FQNNGV. This CDR3 has 14 amino acids. Trimming cost V 6 bases and J 8 bases; bases outside gene matches: 9. CDR3 amino acids: CASRDPLADHEQFF. The CDR3 DNA is TGTGCCAGCAGAGACCCACTAGCGGACCATGAGCAGTTCTTC.

The chain joins TRBV29-1 to TRBJ2-3; no definite D call. CDR1 and CDR2 from the germline V gene are SQVTM and ANQGSEA. Trimming removed 6 bases at V and 0 bases at J, with 16 bases between. The CDR3 totals 15 residues. CDR3 protein: CSVTGSATSTDTQYF. The CDR3 bases are TGCAGCGTGACGGGTTCAGCAACTAGCACAGATACGCAGTATTTT.

The rearrangement uses TRBV27 and TRBJ1-5; tentative D call: TRBD1 (5 bases). The V gene lost 4 bases and the J gene lost 6 bases, with 13 bases spanning the gap. The CDR3 spans 14 residues. The germline V gene encodes CDR1 MNHEY and CDR2 SMNVEV (reference sequence). The CDR3 reads CASSSGRASQPQHF. In DNA form, the CDR3 reads TGTGCCAGCAGTTCGGGCAGGGCCAGTCAGCCCCAGCATTTT.

This chain connects TRBV7-9 to TRBJ2-1, with D perhaps matching TRBD1 (5 bases). The CDR3 runs to 12 residues. Per germline, CDR1 SEHNR and CDR2 FQNEAQ (reference sequence). Between the trimmed V and J ends, which lost 6 bases and 4 bases, there was a span of 7 bases. The CDR3 protein is CASRAGYNEQFF. As DNA, the CDR3 is TGTGCCAGCAGGGCAGGGTACAATGAGCAGTTCTTC.

The genes are TRBV9 and TRBJ2-1; 9 nucleotides agree with TRBD2. This CDR3 has 15 residues. With V trimmed by 0 bases and J by 7 bases, 5 bases remained unmatched. Per germline, CDR1 SGDLS and CDR2 YYNGEE. The CDR3 spells CASSVGGGAGNEQFF. The CDR3 DNA follows: TGTGCCAGCAGCGTAGGCGGGGGGGCAGGTAATGAGCAGTTCTTC. Using reference TRBV9 and TRBJ2-1 for the parts outside the CDR3, the full variable domain is DSGVTQTPKHLITATGQRVTLRCSPRSGDLSVYWYQQSLDQGLQFLIQYYNGEERAKGNILERFSAQQFPDLHSELNLSSLELGDSALYFCASSVGGGAGNEQFFGPGTRLTVL.

For the CDR3, the DNA is TGTGCCTGGAGCGACTCGGGACAGGCAAACACTGAAGCTTTCTTT. Amino acid sequence: CAWSDSGQANTEAFF. The rearrangement links TRBV30 to TRBJ1-1; 8 nucleotides agree with TRBD1. The J segment lost 2 bases and the V segment lost 3 bases, leaving 8 bases of the junction unmatched. The germline V gene encodes CDR1 GTSNPN and CDR2 SVGIG (reference sequence). This CDR3 region has 15 residues.

The chain employs TRBV7-9 and TRBJ2-5; D is undetermined. The V gene lost 5 bases and the J gene lost 2 bases, with 21 bases spanning the gap. The CDR3 extends over 17 amino acids. From germline, CDR1 is SEHNR and CDR2 FQNEAQ (reference sequence). CDR3 coding DNA: TGTGCCAGCAGCCAATTTGGTACGGGCACCCTTCAAGAGACCCAGTACTTC. It is translated as CASSQFGTGTLQETQYF.

This chain links TRBV5-1 with TRBJ1-2; D might be TRBD1 (5 bases). Germline CDR1 is SGHRS and CDR2 is YFSETQ. This CDR3 has 14 amino acids. The ends were cut back, 0 bases at V and 3 bases at J, with 9 bases in the middle. As DNA, the CDR3 is TGCGCCAGCAGCTTGGGGGGCCCCTACTATGGCTACACCTTC. This codes for CASSLGGPYYGYTF. Filled out from reference TRBV5-1 and TRBJ1-2, the complete variable domain reads KAGVTQTPRYLIKTRGQQVTLSCSPISGHRSVSWYQQTPGQGLQFLFEYFSETQRNKGNFPGRFSGRQFSNSRSEMNVSTLELGDSALYLCASSLGGPYYGYTFGSGTRLTVV.

The sample holds a few counts of this clone. V is TRBV5-6 and J is TRBJ2-1; D may be TRBD1 or TRBD2 (6 bases each). The V end was cut by 0 bases, the J end by 7 bases, with 11 bases between. Per the germline V gene, CDR1 is SGHDT and CDR2 is YYEEEE. The CDR3 is 14 amino acids. The DNA of the CDR3 is TGTGCCAGCAGCTTGGAGCTAGGGGGGAATGAGCAGTTCTTC. This sequence encodes CASSLELGGNEQFF.

J is TRBJ2-7 and V is TRBV30, with D perhaps matching TRBD2 (7 bases). Trimming took 8 bases from V and 2 from J, leaving 16 bases between them. Germline V gives CDR1 GTSNPN, CDR2 SVGIG (reference sequence). The CDR3 length is 13 residues. The CDR3 bases are TGTGCCCAGGCTGCGGGGGCAGCCTACGAGCAGTACTTC. Its translation is CAQAAGAAYEQYF.

V is TRBV30 and J is TRBJ2-7; D perhaps matches TRBD1 (6 bases). Between the trimmed V and J ends, which lost 2 bases and 0 bases, there was a span of 8 bases. CDR1 GTSNPN and CDR2 SVGIG come from the germline V gene (reference sequence). The CDR3 runs 13 residues. The CDR3 coding sequence is TGTGCCTGGAGTACAGGGTACTCCTACGAGCAGTACTTC. Protein: CAWSTGYSYEQYF.

The chain combines TRBV7-8 with TRBJ2-5, with D possibly being TRBD1 (5 bases). Trimming took off 5 bases at V and 0 bases at J, with 10 bases between the two ends. There are 14 residues in the CDR3. Germline V lookup: CDR1 SGHVS, CDR2 FQNEAQ. The CDR3 here is CASSHGHYQETQYF. CDR3 sequence (DNA): TGTGCCAGCAGCCACGGACACTACCAAGAGACCCAGTACTTC.

This rearrangement joins TRBV25-1 to TRBJ2-7; maybe TRBD2 (5 bases). The germline V and J ends were trimmed by 0 bases and 2 bases, with 8 bases remaining between them. This CDR3 has 14 residues. The germline V gene has CDR1 MGHDK and CDR2 SYGVNS. As DNA, the CDR3 is TGTGCCAGCAGTGAATACGGGGATACCTACGAGCAGTACTTC. As protein: CASSEYGDTYEQYF.

This clone was found a few times. The chain couples TRBV29-1 to TRBJ1-2; 9 bases agree with TRBD1. This CDR3 is 16 amino acids long. V gave up 4 bases and J gave up 5 bases; unmatched junction bases: 14. Per germline, CDR1 SQVTM and CDR2 ANQGSEA. The chain's CDR3 is CSVGSWALGTGYGYTF. In nucleotides, the CDR3 is TGCAGCGTTGGTAGCTGGGCCTTGGGGACAGGGTATGGCTACACCTTC.